A selection of T cell receptor beta chains follows, all from one sample in a study of T cell responses to AZD1222 COVID-19 vaccine. Measured with immunoSEQ multiplex PCR; TCRdb has only the in-frame clones, and not every one. The sample consists of 78,000 or so clones, around 89% of them appearing once. Material: peripheral blood, obtained on day 0 of AZD1222 vaccination. These receptors were collected from an adult in good health. CDR3s include the opening cysteine and the closing phenylalanine or tryptophan. D genes are given only for firm matches. Size is omitted from some rows. Given values are once, few, many or a class for expanded clones.

clone_size,j_call,v_call,cdr3_length,d_call,cdr3_aa,cdr3_nt
-,TRBJ2-1,TRBV9,16,TRBD2,CASSAPGLAGPWEQFF,TGTGCCAGCAGCGCGCCGGGACTAGCGGGACCGTGGGAGCAGTTCTTC
-,TRBJ2-7,TRBV27,15,-,CASSFLRGGSYEQYF,TGTGCCAGCAGTTTCCTCAGGGGTGGCTCCTACGAGCAGTACTTC
-,TRBJ1-2,TRBV7-6,15,-,CASSPQQGVTDGYTF,TGTGCCAGCAGCCCACAACAGGGTGTAACGGATGGCTACACCTTC
-,TRBJ2-1,TRBV27,13,-,CASSLAVYNEQFF,TGTGCCAGCAGTTTAGCCGTCTACAATGAGCAGTTCTTC
medium-sized,TRBJ2-2,TRBV6-4,13,-,CASSDGGTGELFF,TGTGCCAGCAGTGACGGGGGGACCGGGGAGCTGTTTTTT
-,TRBJ2-6,TRBV18,18,TRBD2,CASSPGSGGSTGANVLTF,TGTGCCAGCTCACCGGGTTCGGGAGGGTCGACTGGGGCCAACGTCCTGACTTTC
-,TRBJ2-3,TRBV7-3,15,TRBD1,CASSLSQGEWDTQYF,TGTGCCAGCAGCTTAAGTCAGGGGGAGTGGGATACGCAGTATTTT
-,TRBJ2-2,TRBV19,14,-,CASSIGGNLRELFF,TGTGCCAGTAGTATAGGCGGGAATTTGAGGGAGCTGTTTTTT
-,TRBJ2-1,TRBV24-1,16,-,CATSDLNGQGVYEQFF,TGTGCCACCAGTGATTTGAACGGGCAGGGTGTGTATGAGCAGTTCTTC
-,TRBJ2-1,TRBV28,15,TRBD2,CASRGTSGRNSEQFF,TGTGCCAGCAGAGGGACTAGCGGGAGGAATAGTGAGCAGTTCTTC
-,TRBJ1-1,TRBV7-3,15,-,CASSLNGATNTEAFF,TGTGCCAGCAGCTTAAACGGGGCCACGAACACTGAAGCTTTCTTT
-,TRBJ2-3,TRBV4-2,16,TRBD2,CASSQEAGADTDTQYF,TGTGCCAGCAGCCAAGAAGCGGGGGCTGACACAGATACGCAGTATTTT
-,TRBJ2-7,TRBV27,14,TRBD1,CASSPGQGAYEQYF,TGTGCCAGCAGCCCGGGACAGGGGGCCTACGAGCAGTACTTC
-,TRBJ2-2,TRBV12-3/TRBV12-4,10,-,CATGEGELFF,TGTGCCACTGGGGAGGGGGAGCTGTTTTTT
-,TRBJ1-5,TRBV9,14,TRBD1,CASSVTGGNQPQHF,TGTGCCAGCAGCGTGACAGGGGGTAATCAGCCCCAGCATTTT
-,TRBJ2-7,TRBV18,16,TRBD1,CASSPNEGTETYEQYF,TGTGCCAGCTCACCAAACGAGGGGACAGAAACCTACGAGCAGTACTTC
-,TRBJ2-3,TRBV15,13,-,CATSTFPPDTQYF,TGTGCCACCAGCACGTTCCCCCCAGATACGCAGTATTTT
-,TRBJ1-2,TRBV7-9,14,-,CASSASQGPGGYTF,TGTGCCAGCAGCGCAAGCCAAGGGCCAGGGGGCTACACCTTC
-,TRBJ2-1,TRBV7-8,11,-,CASSLAELQFF,TGTGCCAGCAGCTTAGCGGAGTTGCAGTTCTTC
-,TRBJ2-2,TRBV11-3,16,-,CASSLISGSNTGELFF,TGTGCCAGCAGCTTAATTAGCGGAAGTAACACCGGGGAGCTGTTTTTT
-,TRBJ2-5,TRBV5-4,13,-,CASSLAVGKTQYF,TGTGCCAGCAGCTTGGCCGTGGGAAAGACCCAGTACTTC
-,TRBJ1-4,TRBV12-3/TRBV12-4,12,TRBD1,CASSRTGAELFF,TGTGCCAGCAGTCGCACAGGGGCCGAACTGTTTTTT
few,TRBJ2-7,TRBV10-3,13,TRBD1,CAIGRRDSYEQYF,TGTGCCATCGGACGAAGGGACAGTTACGAGCAGTACTTC
-,TRBJ1-5,TRBV19,13,-,CASSIDINQPQHF,TGTGCCAGTAGTATAGATATCAATCAGCCCCAGCATTTT
-,TRBJ1-1,TRBV9,13,-,CASRSKENTEAFF,TGTGCCAGCAGATCCAAAGAGAACACTGAAGCTTTCTTT
-,TRBJ2-5,TRBV7-8,13,-,CASSLAPEETQYF,TGTGCCAGCAGCTTAGCCCCGGAGGAGACCCAGTACTTC
-,TRBJ1-2,TRBV6-5,15,-,CASSFQTGATYGYTF,TGTGCCAGCAGTTTTCAGACAGGAGCTACCTATGGCTACACCTTC
-,TRBJ2-5,TRBV12-2,17,-,CASRLAVVKTTQETQYF,TGTGCAAGTCGCTTAGCGGTCGTAAAGACAACACAAGAGACCCAGTACTTC
-,TRBJ2-6,TRBV18,19,TRBD1,CASSADTGTGGSGANVLTF,TGTGCCAGCTCAGCAGACACAGGGACAGGGGGCTCTGGGGCCAACGTCCTGACTTTC
-,TRBJ1-2,TRBV7-3,13,TRBD1,CASSSTGGLGYTF,TGTGCCAGCAGTTCTACAGGGGGCCTTGGCTACACCTTC
-,TRBJ2-7,TRBV7-3,13,TRBD1,CASSRQGNHEQYF,TGTGCCAGCAGTAGACAGGGGAACCACGAGCAGTACTTC
-,TRBJ2-7,TRBV3-1/TRBV3-2,15,-,CASSLTSGTGKEQYF,TGTGCCAGCAGCCTTACTAGCGGGACAGGGAAAGAGCAGTACTTC
-,TRBJ2-1,TRBV7-2,15,-,CASSSMGGSYNEQFF,TGTGCCAGCAGCTCGATGGGTGGTAGCTACAATGAGCAGTTCTTC
-,TRBJ2-7,TRBV5-4,13,-,CASSLWNYDEQYF,TGTGCCAGCAGCTTGTGGAATTACGACGAGCAGTACTTC
-,TRBJ2-7,TRBV24-1,15,TRBD1,CATSDPGQGTYEQYF,TGTGCCACCAGTGATCCTGGACAGGGAACCTACGAGCAGTACTTC
-,TRBJ2-7,TRBV6-1,11,-,CASSDAYEQYF,TGTGCCAGCAGTGATGCCTACGAGCAGTACTTC
-,TRBJ2-1,TRBV6-4,11,-,CASSRGNEQFF,TGTGCCAGCAGTAGGGGCAATGAGCAGTTCTTC
-,TRBJ1-5,TRBV4-2,16,-,CASSQGRDTWYEPQHF,TGTGCCAGCAGCCAAGGACGGGACACCTGGTATGAGCCCCAGCATTTT
-,TRBJ2-7,TRBV18,15,TRBD1,CASSPTGTGLYEQYF,TGTGCCAGCTCACCAACTGGGACAGGACTCTACGAGCAGTACTTC
once,TRBJ2-5,TRBV20-1,11,-,CSTVSKETQYF,TGCAGTACGGTTAGTAAAGAGACCCAGTACTTC
-,TRBJ2-5,TRBV5-1,13,-,CASSIGGGETQYF,TGCGCCAGCAGCATTGGTGGGGGCGAGACCCAGTACTTC
-,TRBJ2-7,TRBV10-1,15,-,CASRDLGGNSYEQYF,TGCGCCAGCAGGGACTTAGGGGGGAACTCCTACGAGCAGTACTTC
-,TRBJ2-2,TRBV5-6,14,-,CASGPATNTGELFF,TGTGCCAGCGGACCAGCGACGAACACCGGGGAGCTGTTTTTT
-,TRBJ1-1,TRBV9,15,-,CASSPRSGTTTEAFF,TGTGCCAGCAGCCCCAGGAGTGGGACAACCACTGAAGCTTTCTTT
few,TRBJ2-2,TRBV29-1,13,-,CSAQIANTGELFF,TGCAGCGCGCAAATCGCGAACACCGGGGAGCTGTTTTTT
-,TRBJ2-5,TRBV28,16,TRBD2,CASSFRTSGTQETQYF,TGTGCCAGCAGTTTCCGGACTAGCGGGACCCAAGAGACCCAGTACTTC
-,TRBJ1-1,TRBV7-9,14,-,CASSLVPENTEAFF,TGTGCCAGCAGCTTAGTTCCGGAGAACACTGAAGCTTTCTTT
-,TRBJ2-1,TRBV2,11,TRBD2,CASSGTSAQFF,TGTGCCAGCAGCGGGACTAGCGCGCAGTTCTTC
-,TRBJ2-4,TRBV7-6,11,TRBD2,CATRGGNIQYF,TGTGCCACCCGGGGGGGCAACATTCAGTACTTC
-,TRBJ1-5,TRBV19,16,-,CASSKKTGSSNQPQHF,TGTGCCAGTAGTAAAAAGACAGGCAGTAGCAATCAGCCCCAGCATTTT
-,TRBJ1-4,TRBV7-9,13,-,CATSNRPNEKLFF,TGTGCCACATCGAACAGACCTAATGAAAAACTGTTTTTT
-,TRBJ1-5,TRBV19,15,-,CASSPRGRGYQPQHF,TGTGCCAGTAGTCCCCGGGGTCGGGGTTATCAGCCCCAGCATTTT
-,TRBJ1-1,TRBV18,13,-,CASSSGMNTEAFF,TGTGCCAGCTCCAGTGGTATGAACACTGAAGCTTTCTTT
-,TRBJ2-7,TRBV5-1,15,-,CASSLAGRSSYEQYF,TGCGCCAGCAGCTTGGCCGGGCGGAGCTCCTACGAGCAGTACTTC
-,TRBJ1-2,TRBV7-2,15,-,CASSLGGGAYYGYTF,TGTGCCAGCAGCTTAGGAGGGGGGGCGTACTATGGCTACACCTTC
-,TRBJ1-1,TRBV25-1,11,-,CASSGGFEAFF,TGTGCCAGCAGTGGGGGATTTGAAGCTTTCTTT
-,TRBJ1-4,TRBV2,14,-,CAIQAQRSDEKLFF,TGTGCCATTCAGGCTCAGAGATCCGATGAAAAACTGTTTTTT
once,TRBJ1-4,TRBV5-1,14,TRBD1,CASSSTGGNEKLFF,TGCGCCAGCAGCTCGACAGGGGGTAATGAAAAACTGTTTTTT
-,TRBJ2-7,TRBV23-1,10,-,CASEDEEQYF,TGCGCCAGCGAAGATGAAGAGCAGTACTTC